Each of the 23 T cell receptor beta chains below was sequenced from the same sample in a study of cytomegalovirus exposure and HLA in healthy donors. PCR employed 60 Vbeta and 13 Jbeta primers. The data were produced by immunoSEQ multiplex PCR, yet TCRdb's version contains in-frame clones alone and is incomplete. This table has 130,000 to 150,000 clones, roughly three quarters appearing once. The sample consisted of PBMCs. Receptors originate from a woman between 50 and 59 years old in good health and CMV-seronegative.

The genes are TRBV28 and TRBJ1-4; tentative D call: TRBD1 (5 bases). V gave up 6 bases and J gave up 5 bases, with 13 bases separating them. The CDR3 has 14 residues. The germline gives CDR1 MDHEN, CDR2 SYDVKM. The CDR3 nucleotides read TGTGCCAGCAGCGTGGGGCCGTCGAATGAAAAACTGTTTTTT. It yields the protein CASSVGPSNEKLFF.

The chain is built from TRBV9 and TRBJ1-1; perhaps TRBD1 as D (6 bases). Trimming stripped 3 bases from V and 0 bases from J, with 12 bases between. Germline assignment: CDR1 SGDLS and CDR2 YYNGEE. This CDR3 is 15 amino acids long. This CDR3 is CASSATGQLNTEAFF. CDR3 coding DNA: TGTGCCAGCAGCGCCACGGGACAATTGAACACTGAAGCTTTCTTT.

The chain employs TRBV7-6 and TRBJ2-1; 11 bases are a match to TRBD2. This CDR3 is built from 16 residues. CDR1 is SGHVS and CDR2 is FNYEAQ in the germline V gene. V was pared by 1 base and J by 7 bases, with 6 bases of the junction left unmatched. CDR3 coding DNA: TGTGCCAGCAGCTTAGAAGCTAGCGGGGGGCGTAATGAGCAGTTCTTC. Translation gives CASSLEASGGRNEQFF.

This chain joins TRBV6-1 and TRBJ2-6; TRBD1 matches 10 bases. V trimming: 4 bases; J trimming: 0 bases; junction bases outside the gene matches: 3. The germline CDR1 and CDR2 sequences are MNHNS and SASEGT. This CDR3 spans 17 amino acids. The CDR3 spells CASSGTGGGSGANVLTF. For the CDR3, the DNA is TGTGCCAGCAGTGGGACAGGGGGGGGCTCTGGGGCCAACGTCCTGACTTTC.

The chain couples TRBV28 to TRBJ1-4; 7 bases agree with TRBD1. The V gene's germline CDR1 is MDHEN and CDR2 SYDVKM. The ends lost 3 bases at V and 8 bases at J; junction bases unmatched: 15. CDR3 size: 17 residues. The CDR3 bases are TGTGCCAGCAGTTTTCGACAGGGCGATTTACTAATAGAAAAACTGTTTTTT. It yields the protein CASSFRQGDLLIEKLFF. The complete variable domain, with remaining parts taken from reference TRBV28 and TRBJ1-4, reads DVKVTQSSRYLVKRTGEKVFLECVQDMDHENMFWYRQDPGLGLRLIYFSYDVKMKEKGDIPEGYSVSREKKERFSLILESASTNQTSMYLCASSFRQGDLLIEKLFFGSGTQLSVL.

This rearrangement joins TRBV5-6 to TRBJ2-7; the D gene is possibly TRBD1 (5 bases). Germline assignment: CDR1 SGHDT and CDR2 YYEEEE. The CDR3 is 14 residues long. The ends were cut back, 4 bases at V and 3 bases at J, with 14 bases in the middle. The CDR3 DNA reads as TGTGCCAGCAGCGTCGTCGGACATCGCTACGAGCAGTACTTC. It is translated as CASSVVGHRYEQYF.

J is TRBJ1-5 and V is TRBV25-1, with TRBD1 as a possible D gene (6 bases). The CDR3 consists of 17 residues. Trimming pared 6 bases from V and 2 bases from J, leaving 20 bases between. Germline CDR1 is MGHDK and CDR2 is SYGVNS. In DNA, the CDR3 is TGTGCCAGCAGCCCCAGGGTGAAAAAGGGGGGCAATCAGCCCCAGCATTTT. Translated, it gives CASSPRVKKGGNQPQHF.

V and J are TRBV15 and TRBJ1-4, with 7 positions matching TRBD1. V was clipped by 0 bases and J by 3 bases; unmatched bases: 7. The CDR3 is 17 residues long. Germline V CDR1 and CDR2: LNHNV, YYDKDF (reference sequence). CDR3 DNA sequence: TGTGCCACCAGCAGAGATAGGAGGGGGCTAGCTAATGAAAAACTGTTTTTT. Amino acid sequence: CATSRDRRGLANEKLFF.

V gene TRBV28 combines with J gene TRBJ2-7; tentatively, D is TRBD2 (6 bases). CDR3 length: 14 amino acids. Germline V gene sequence: CDR1 MDHEN, CDR2 SYDVKM. Trimming took off 6 bases at V and 2 bases at J, with 14 bases between the two ends. The CDR3 nucleotides are TGTGCCAGCAGACCGGGACTCACGGCCTACGAGCAGTACTTC. Translated: CASRPGLTAYEQYF. Supplemented by reference TRBV28 and TRBJ2-7, the full variable domain reads DVKVTQSSRYLVKRTGEKVFLECVQDMDHENMFWYRQDPGLGLRLIYFSYDVKMKEKGDIPEGYSVSREKKERFSLILESASTNQTSMYLCASRPGLTAYEQYFGPGTRLTVT.

The gene calls are TRBV7-2 and TRBJ1-1; D remains ambiguous. In germline, CDR1 is SGHTA, CDR2 FQGNSA. There are 13 residues in the CDR3. Trimming took off 5 bases at V and 4 bases at J, with 11 bases between the two ends. The CDR3 spells CASSPGSRTEAFF. The CDR3, as DNA: TGTGCCAGCAGCCCGGGTTCCCGCACTGAAGCTTTCTTT.

This clone has more than one count but fewer than ten. The CDR3 protein is CASSELQGGETQYF. The CDR3 DNA sequence: TGCGCCAGCAGCGAGCTTCAGGGTGGAGAGACCCAGTACTTC. The V and J genes are TRBV4-1 and TRBJ2-5; perhaps TRBD1 as D (5 bases). Germline CDR1 and CDR2: MGHRA and YSYEKL. The CDR3 loop spans 14 amino acids. The germline V and J ends were trimmed by 5 bases and 4 bases, with 14 bases remaining between them.

This chain uses TRBV7-3 with TRBJ1-2, with 10 bases lining up with TRBD1. Germline CDR1 reads SGHTA; CDR2 reads FQGTGA. V lost 5 bases and J lost 4; bases outside the gene matches: 7. The CDR3 extends over 15 amino acids. The CDR3 is CASSLSGQGPYGYTF. The CDR3 bases are TGTGCCAGCAGCCTATCGGGACAGGGGCCCTATGGCTACACCTTC.

The gene calls are TRBV9 and TRBJ1-1; D is undetermined. The ends were cut back, 3 bases at V and 8 bases at J, with 20 bases in the middle. The CDR3 length is 15 residues. Germline lookup yields CDR1 SGDLS and CDR2 YYNGEE. CDR3 nucleotide sequence: TGTGCCAGCAGCGCCCGCCCCACGGGTCAGCGAGAAGCTTTCTTT. Translation: CASSARPTGQREAFF.

The chain uses TRBV5-1 and TRBJ2-2, with D unclear. V lost 3 bases to trimming and J lost 2 bases, with 2 bases between them. This CDR3 is 12 amino acids long. Germline V gives CDR1 SGHRS, CDR2 YFSETQ. The CDR3 nucleotides read TGCGCCAGCAGCTCTAACACCGGGGAGCTGTTTTTT. This gives the protein CASSSNTGELFF.

J is TRBJ1-4 and V is TRBV19; 10 nucleotides line up with TRBD1. The CDR3 spans 17 residues. Per germline, CDR1 LNHDA and CDR2 SQIVND (reference sequence). Unmatched junction bases numbered 9, after V lost 5 bases and J lost 3 bases. CDR3 amino acids: CASSGPGQGLSNEKLFF. The CDR3 DNA reads as TGTGCCAGTAGTGGACCGGGACAGGGGCTTTCTAATGAAAAACTGTTTTTT.

This clone was counted at least ten times. CDR3 protein: CAIKGGTGNTEAFF. CDR3 in DNA: TGTGCCATCAAGGGGGGGACGGGGAACACTGAAGCTTTCTTT. The chain uses TRBV10-3 and TRBJ1-1; TRBD1 is a possible D gene (6 bases). This CDR3 spans 14 amino acids. Germline V gene sequence: CDR1 ENHRY, CDR2 SYGVKD. V was trimmed by 7 bases and J by 1 base, leaving 13 bases between them.

This rearrangement joins TRBV18 to TRBJ2-6; D remains unclear. The germline gives CDR1 KGHSH, CDR2 LQKENI. V gave up 5 bases and J gave up 0 bases, with 8 bases separating them. CDR3 size: 15 residues. Written as DNA, the CDR3 is TGTGCCAGCTCAATCGGCGGCTCTGGGGCCAACGTCCTGACTTTC. Protein sequence: CASSIGGSGANVLTF.

This clone was observed once. The genes are TRBV5-1 and TRBJ2-7, with D perhaps TRBD2 (5 bases). This CDR3 has 12 amino acids. Per the germline V gene, CDR1 is SGHRS and CDR2 is YFSETQ. V was pared by 0 bases and J by 5 bases, with 6 bases between. CDR3 loop: CASSLVGDEQYF. Here the CDR3 DNA reads TGCGCCAGCAGCTTGGTGGGAGACGAGCAGTACTTC.

The chain carries TRBV7-2 and TRBJ1-2; 9 bases fit TRBD1. The CDR3 contains 16 residues. CDR1 and CDR2 from the germline V gene are SGHTA and FQGNSA. J was trimmed by 6 bases and V by 4 bases; bases with no gene match: 12. The CDR3 sequence: CASSSTGTGRFNGYTF. CDR3 in DNA: TGTGCCAGCAGCTCCACCGGGACAGGGAGATTTAATGGCTACACCTTC.

This chain connects TRBV19 to TRBJ1-1; D not certain. Trimming cost V 1 base and J 1 base, with 7 bases left between them. Germline CDR1 and CDR2: LNHDA and SQIVND (reference sequence). The CDR3 runs 14 residues. The CDR3 here is CASSIVSPNTEAFF. The CDR3 region has the DNA TGTGCCAGTAGTATAGTCTCCCCGAACACTGAAGCTTTCTTT.

The chain links TRBV9 to TRBJ1-1; the D is unclear. Between the trimmed V and J ends, which lost 4 bases and 1 base, there was a span of 8 bases. Germline V gene lookup returns CDR1 SGDLS and CDR2 YYNGEE. The CDR3 is 13 residues long. The CDR3, as DNA: TGTGCCAGCAGCTTTACAGCGAACACTGAAGCTTTCTTT. This encodes CASSFTANTEAFF.

The gene calls are TRBV7-2 and TRBJ2-2; 8 nucleotides agree with TRBD2. CDR1 is SGHTA, CDR2 FQGNSA, per germline. The CDR3 length is 15 residues. Germline trimming cut 5 bases from V and 2 bases from J; bases unmatched to any gene: 4. The CDR3 spells CASSATSANTGELFF. The CDR3 DNA sequence: TGTGCCAGCAGCGCGACTAGCGCCAACACCGGGGAGCTGTTTTTT.

This chain joins TRBV7-8 and TRBJ2-1; TRBD2 matches at 7 bases. Unmatched junction bases numbered 10, after V lost 5 bases and J lost 3 bases. CDR1 and CDR2 (germline): SGHVS, FQNEAQ. The CDR3 length is 16 residues. CDR3 region: CASSTIRDYYYNEQFF. The CDR3 DNA reads TGTGCCAGCAGCACAATCCGGGACTACTACTACAATGAGCAGTTCTTC.